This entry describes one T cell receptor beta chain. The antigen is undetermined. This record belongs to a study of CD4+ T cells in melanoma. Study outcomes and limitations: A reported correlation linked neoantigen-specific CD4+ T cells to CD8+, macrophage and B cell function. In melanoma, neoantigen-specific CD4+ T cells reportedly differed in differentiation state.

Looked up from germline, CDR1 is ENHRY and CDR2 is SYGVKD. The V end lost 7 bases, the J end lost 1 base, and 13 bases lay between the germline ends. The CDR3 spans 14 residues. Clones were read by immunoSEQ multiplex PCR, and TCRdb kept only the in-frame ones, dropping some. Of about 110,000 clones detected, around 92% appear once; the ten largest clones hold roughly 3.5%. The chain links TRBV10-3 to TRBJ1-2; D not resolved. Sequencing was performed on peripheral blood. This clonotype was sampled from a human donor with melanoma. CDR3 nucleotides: TGTGCCATCAACCCCGGGTTCCGTAACTATGGCTACACCTTC. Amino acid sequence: CAINPGFRNYGYTF.